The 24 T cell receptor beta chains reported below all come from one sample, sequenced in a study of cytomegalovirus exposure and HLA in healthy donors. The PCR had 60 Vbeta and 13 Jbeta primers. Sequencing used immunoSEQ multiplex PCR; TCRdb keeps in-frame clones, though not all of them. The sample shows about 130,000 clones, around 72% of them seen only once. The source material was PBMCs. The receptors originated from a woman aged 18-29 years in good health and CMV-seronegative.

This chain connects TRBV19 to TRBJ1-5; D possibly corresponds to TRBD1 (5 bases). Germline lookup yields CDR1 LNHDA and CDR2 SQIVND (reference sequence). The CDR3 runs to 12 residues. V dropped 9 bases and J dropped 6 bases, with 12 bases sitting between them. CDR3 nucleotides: TGTGCCAGCCAGGGTAGAGGTCAGCCCCAGCATTTT. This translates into CASQGRGQPQHF.

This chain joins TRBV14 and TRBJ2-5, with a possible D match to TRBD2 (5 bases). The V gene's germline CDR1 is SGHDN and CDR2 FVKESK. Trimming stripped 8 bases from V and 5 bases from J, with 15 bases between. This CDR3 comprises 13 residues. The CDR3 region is CASAGPRGETQYF. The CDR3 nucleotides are TGTGCCAGCGCCGGACCTAGAGGGGAGACCCAGTACTTC.

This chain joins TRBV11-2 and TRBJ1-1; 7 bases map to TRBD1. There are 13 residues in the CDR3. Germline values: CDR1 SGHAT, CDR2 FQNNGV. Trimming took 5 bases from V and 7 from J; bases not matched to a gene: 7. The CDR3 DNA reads TGTGCCAGCAGCCCTGGGACAGCTCTTGAAGCTTTCTTT. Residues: CASSPGTALEAFF.

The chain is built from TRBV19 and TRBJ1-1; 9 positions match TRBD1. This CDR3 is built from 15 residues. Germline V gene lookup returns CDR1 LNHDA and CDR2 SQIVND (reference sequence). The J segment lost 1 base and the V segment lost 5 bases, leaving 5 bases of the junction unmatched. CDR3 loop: CASSALTGGNTEAFF. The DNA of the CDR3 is TGTGCCAGTAGTGCCTTGACAGGGGGGAACACTGAAGCTTTCTTT.

CDR3: CASSQASGRNTGELFF. CDR3 bases: TGCGCCAGCAGCCAAGCATCAGGGCGAAACACCGGGGAGCTGTTTTTT. The chain uses TRBV4-1 and TRBJ2-2; D possibly corresponds to TRBD1 (5 bases). Trimming stripped 1 base from V and 2 bases from J, with 11 bases between. This CDR3 is built from 16 residues. The germline V gene encodes CDR1 MGHRA and CDR2 YSYEKL.

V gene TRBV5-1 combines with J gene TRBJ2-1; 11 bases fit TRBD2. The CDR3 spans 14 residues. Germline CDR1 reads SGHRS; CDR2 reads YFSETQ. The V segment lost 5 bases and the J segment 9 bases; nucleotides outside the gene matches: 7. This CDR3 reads CASSSLAGGGEQFF. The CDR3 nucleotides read TGCGCCAGCAGTTCGCTAGCGGGAGGCGGTGAGCAGTTCTTC.

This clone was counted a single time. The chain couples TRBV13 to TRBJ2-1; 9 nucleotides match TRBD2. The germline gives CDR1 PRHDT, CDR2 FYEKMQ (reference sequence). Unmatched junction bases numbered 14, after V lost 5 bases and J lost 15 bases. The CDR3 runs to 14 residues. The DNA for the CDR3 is TGTGCCAGCAGCCATTTAGCGGGAGTAAGTGTGTTGTTCTTC. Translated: CASSHLAGVSVLFF.

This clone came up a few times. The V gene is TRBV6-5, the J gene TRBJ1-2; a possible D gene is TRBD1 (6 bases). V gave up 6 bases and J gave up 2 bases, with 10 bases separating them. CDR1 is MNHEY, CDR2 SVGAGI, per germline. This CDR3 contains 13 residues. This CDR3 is CASSSDRNYGYTF. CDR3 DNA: TGTGCCAGCAGCTCGGACAGAAACTATGGCTACACCTTC.

In nucleotides, the CDR3 is TGTGCCAGACGCAGGGTTTCCGAGACCCAGTACTTC. This codes for CARRRVSETQYF. V is TRBV7-6 and J is TRBJ2-5; possibly TRBD1 for D (5 bases). The CDR3 has 12 amino acids. Per germline, CDR1 SGHVS and CDR2 FNYEAQ. V was cut by 9 bases and J by 5 bases, with 13 bases left in between.

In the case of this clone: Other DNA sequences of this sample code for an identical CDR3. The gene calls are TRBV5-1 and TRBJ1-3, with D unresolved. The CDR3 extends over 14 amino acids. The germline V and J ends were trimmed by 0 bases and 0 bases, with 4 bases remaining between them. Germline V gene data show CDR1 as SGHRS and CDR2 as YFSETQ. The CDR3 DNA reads TGCGCCAGCAGCTTGGGTAGCTCTGGAAACACCATATATTTT. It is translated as CASSLGSSGNTIYF.

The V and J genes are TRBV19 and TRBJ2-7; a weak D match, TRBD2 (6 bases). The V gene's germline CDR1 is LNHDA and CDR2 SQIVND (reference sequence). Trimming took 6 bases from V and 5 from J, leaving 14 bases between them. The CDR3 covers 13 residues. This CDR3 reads CASRENTGDEQYF. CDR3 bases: TGTGCCAGTAGGGAAAATACGGGGGACGAGCAGTACTTC. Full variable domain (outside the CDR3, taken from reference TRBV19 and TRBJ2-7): DGGITQSPKYLFRKEGQNVTLSCEQNLNHDAMYWYRQDPGQGLRLIYYSQIVNDFQKGDIAEGYSVSREKKESFPLTVTSAQKNPTAFYLCASRENTGDEQYFGPGTRLTVT.

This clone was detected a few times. CDR3 coding DNA: TGTGCCTGGAGGGGACTAGCGGGTTACGAGCAGTACTTC. Amino acid sequence: CAWRGLAGYEQYF. J is TRBJ2-7 and V is TRBV30; TRBD2 aligns across 12 bases. CDR1 is GTSNPN, CDR2 SVGIG, per germline (reference sequence). V shed 3 bases and J 4 bases; nucleotides not matched to a gene: 1. This CDR3 is 13 amino acids long.

This CDR3 is CASSPPASGSYEQYF. Here the CDR3 DNA reads TGTGCCAGCTCACCACCGGCTAGCGGGTCCTACGAGCAGTACTTC. The J gene is TRBJ2-7, the V gene TRBV18, with 8 nucleotides matching TRBD2. The V segment lost 0 bases and the J segment 1 base; nucleotides outside the gene matches: 2. The CDR3 extends over 15 amino acids. Germline CDR1 and CDR2: KGHSH and LQKENI. The entire variable domain, with the rest obtained from reference TRBV18 and TRBJ2-7, is as follows: NAGVMQNPRHLVRRRGQEARLRCSPMKGHSHVYWYRQLPEEGLKFMVYLQKENIIDESGMPKERFSAEFPKEGPSILRIQQVVRGDSAAYFCASSPPASGSYEQYFGPGTRLTVT.

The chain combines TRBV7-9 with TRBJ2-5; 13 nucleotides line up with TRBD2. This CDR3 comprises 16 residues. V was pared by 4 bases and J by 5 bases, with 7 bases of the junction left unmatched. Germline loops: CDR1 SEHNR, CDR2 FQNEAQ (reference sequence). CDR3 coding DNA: TGTGCCAGCAGCTCCGGACTAGCGGGAGAAATGGAGACCCAGTACTTC. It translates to CASSSGLAGEMETQYF.

CDR3 DNA: TGTGCCAGCAGCGAAAACAGGGGGCATGTGGATGAGCAGTTCTTC. Protein: CASSENRGHVDEQFF. This rearrangement joins TRBV6-5 to TRBJ2-1; 9 bases fit TRBD1. From germline, CDR1 is MNHEY and CDR2 SVGAGI. The length of the CDR3 is 15 residues. J lost 8 bases, V lost 6 bases, and 11 bases had no gene match.

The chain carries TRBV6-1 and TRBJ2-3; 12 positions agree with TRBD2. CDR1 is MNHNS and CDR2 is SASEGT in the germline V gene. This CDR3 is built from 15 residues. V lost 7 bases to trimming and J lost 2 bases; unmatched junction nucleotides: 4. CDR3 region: CASIWTSGTTDTQYF. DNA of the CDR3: TGTGCCAGCATATGGACTAGCGGGACCACAGATACGCAGTATTTT.

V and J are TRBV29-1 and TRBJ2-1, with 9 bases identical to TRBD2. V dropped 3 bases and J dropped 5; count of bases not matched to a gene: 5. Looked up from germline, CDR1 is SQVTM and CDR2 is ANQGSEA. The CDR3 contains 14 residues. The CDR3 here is CSVERRLADNEQFF. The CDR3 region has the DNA TGCAGCGTTGAGAGGCGACTAGCGGACAATGAGCAGTTCTTC.

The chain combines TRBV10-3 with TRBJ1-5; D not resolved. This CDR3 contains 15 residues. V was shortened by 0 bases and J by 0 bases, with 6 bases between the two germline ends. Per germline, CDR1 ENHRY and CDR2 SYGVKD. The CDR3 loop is CAISESRDSNQPQHF. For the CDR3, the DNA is TGTGCCATCAGTGAGTCGAGGGATAGCAATCAGCCCCAGCATTTT.

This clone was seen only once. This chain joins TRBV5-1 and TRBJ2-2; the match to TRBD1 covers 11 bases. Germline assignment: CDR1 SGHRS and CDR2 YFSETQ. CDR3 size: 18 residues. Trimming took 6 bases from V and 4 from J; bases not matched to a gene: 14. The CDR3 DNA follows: TGCGCCAGCACCCGAGCGCCTCTGGACAGGGGGCGCACCGGGGAGCTGTTTTTT. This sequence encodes CASTRAPLDRGRTGELFF.

The CDR3 is CASSEDGASGGLEQYF. The CDR3, as DNA: TGTGCCAGCAGTGAAGATGGGGCTAGCGGGGGCCTCGAGCAGTACTTC. The rearrangement uses TRBV6-1 and TRBJ2-7; 10 nucleotides line up with TRBD2. Unmatched junction bases numbered 9, after V lost 1 base and J lost 6 bases. The CDR3 is 16 amino acids. In germline, CDR1 is MNHNS, CDR2 SASEGT.

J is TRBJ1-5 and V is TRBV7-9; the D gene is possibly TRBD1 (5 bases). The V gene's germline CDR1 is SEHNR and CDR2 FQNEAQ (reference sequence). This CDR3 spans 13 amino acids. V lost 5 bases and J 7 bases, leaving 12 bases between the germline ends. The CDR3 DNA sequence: TGTGCCAGCAGCCTGCAAGGACAACAGCCCCAGCATTTT. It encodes CASSLQGQQPQHF.

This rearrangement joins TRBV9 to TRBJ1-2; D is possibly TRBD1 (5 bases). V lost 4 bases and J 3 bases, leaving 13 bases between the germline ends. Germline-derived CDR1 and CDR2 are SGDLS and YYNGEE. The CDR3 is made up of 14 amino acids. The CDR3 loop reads CASSTGTLDYGYTF. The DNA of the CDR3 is TGTGCCAGCAGCACGGGGACTCTTGACTATGGCTACACCTTC.

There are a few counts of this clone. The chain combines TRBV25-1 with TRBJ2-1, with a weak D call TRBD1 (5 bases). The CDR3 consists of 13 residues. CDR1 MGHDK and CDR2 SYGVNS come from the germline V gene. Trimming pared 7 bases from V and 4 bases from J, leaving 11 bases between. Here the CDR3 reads CASNHDRYNEQFF. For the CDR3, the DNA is TGTGCCAGCAACCACGACAGATACAATGAGCAGTTCTTC.

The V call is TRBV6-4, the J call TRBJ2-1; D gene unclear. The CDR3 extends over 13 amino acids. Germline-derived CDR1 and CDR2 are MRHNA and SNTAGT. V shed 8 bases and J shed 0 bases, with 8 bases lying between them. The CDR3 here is CASSFSSYNEQFF. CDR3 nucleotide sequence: TGTGCCAGCTCATTTAGCTCCTACAATGAGCAGTTCTTC.